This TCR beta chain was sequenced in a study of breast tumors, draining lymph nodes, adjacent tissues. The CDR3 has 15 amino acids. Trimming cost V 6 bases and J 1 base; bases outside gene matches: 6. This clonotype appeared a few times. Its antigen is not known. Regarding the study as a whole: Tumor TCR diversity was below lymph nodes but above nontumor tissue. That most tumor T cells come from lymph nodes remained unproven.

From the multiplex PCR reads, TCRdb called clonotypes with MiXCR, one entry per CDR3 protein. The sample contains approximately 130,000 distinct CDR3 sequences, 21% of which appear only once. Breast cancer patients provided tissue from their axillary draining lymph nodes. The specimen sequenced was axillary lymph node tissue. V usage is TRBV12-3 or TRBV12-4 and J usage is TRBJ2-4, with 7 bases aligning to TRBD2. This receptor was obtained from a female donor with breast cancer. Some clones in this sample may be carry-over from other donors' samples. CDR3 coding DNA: TGTGCCAGCAGGGAGGGCGGGAGTGCCAAAAACATTCAGTACTTC. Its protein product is CASREGGSAKNIQYF.